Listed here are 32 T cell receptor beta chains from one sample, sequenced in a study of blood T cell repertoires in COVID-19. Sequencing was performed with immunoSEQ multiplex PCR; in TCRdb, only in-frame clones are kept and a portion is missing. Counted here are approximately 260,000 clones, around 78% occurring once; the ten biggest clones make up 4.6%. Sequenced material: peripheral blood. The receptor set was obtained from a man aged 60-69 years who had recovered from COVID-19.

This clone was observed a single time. The CDR3 region is CASSSGLVSTGELFF. The CDR3 coding sequence is TGTGCCAGCAGTTCGGGACTAGTGAGCACCGGGGAGCTGTTTTTT. The chain uses TRBV6-6 and TRBJ2-2, with 8 bases matching TRBD2. V lost 4 bases, J lost 4 bases, and 5 bases stayed unmatched. The CDR3 length is 15 residues. In germline, CDR1 is MNHNY, CDR2 SVGAGI (reference sequence).

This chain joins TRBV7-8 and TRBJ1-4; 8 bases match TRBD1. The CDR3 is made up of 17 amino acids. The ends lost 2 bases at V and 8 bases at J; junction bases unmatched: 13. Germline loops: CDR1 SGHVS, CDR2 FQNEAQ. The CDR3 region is CASSLTDRVRGREKLFF. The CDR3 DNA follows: TGTGCCAGCAGCTTAACGGACAGGGTGCGCGGGCGGGAAAAACTGTTTTTT.

The CDR3 DNA follows: TGTGCCAGCAGGGAGACAGGCAATCAGCCCCAGCATTTT. Its translation is CASRETGNQPQHF. The genes are TRBV6-5 and TRBJ1-5; D is perhaps TRBD1 (5 bases). The CDR3 contains 13 residues. In germline, CDR1 is MNHEY, CDR2 SVGAGI. Trimming took off 6 bases at V and 2 bases at J, with 8 bases between the two ends.

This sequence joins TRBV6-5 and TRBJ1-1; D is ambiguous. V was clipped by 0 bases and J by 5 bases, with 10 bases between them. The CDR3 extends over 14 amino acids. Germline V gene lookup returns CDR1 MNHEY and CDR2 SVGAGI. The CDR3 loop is CASSYSSTRTEAFF. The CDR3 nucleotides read TGTGCCAGCAGTTACTCGAGCACTAGAACTGAAGCTTTCTTT.

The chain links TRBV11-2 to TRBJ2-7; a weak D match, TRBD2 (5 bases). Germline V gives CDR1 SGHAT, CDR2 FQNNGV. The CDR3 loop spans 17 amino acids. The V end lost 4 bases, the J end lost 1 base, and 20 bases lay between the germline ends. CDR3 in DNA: TGTGCCAGCAGCTCCCTAGCCCCGAGGAAGAATTCCTACGAGCAGTACTTC. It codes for CASSSLAPRKNSYEQYF. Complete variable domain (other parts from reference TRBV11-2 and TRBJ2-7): EAGVAQSPRYKIIEKRQSVAFWCNPISGHATLYWYQQILGQGPKLLIQFQNNGVVDDSQLPKDRFSAERLKGVDSTLKIQPAKLEDSAVYLCASSSLAPRKNSYEQYFGPGTRLTVT.

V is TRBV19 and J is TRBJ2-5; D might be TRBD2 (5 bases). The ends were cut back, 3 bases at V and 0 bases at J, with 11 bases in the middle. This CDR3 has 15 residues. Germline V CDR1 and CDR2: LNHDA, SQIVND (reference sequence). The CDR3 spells CASSIRVGDQETQYF. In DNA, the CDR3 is TGTGCCAGTAGTATTCGGGTCGGGGACCAAGAGACCCAGTACTTC. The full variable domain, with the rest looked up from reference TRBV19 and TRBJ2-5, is DGGITQSPKYLFRKEGQNVTLSCEQNLNHDAMYWYRQDPGQGLRLIYYSQIVNDFQKGDIAEGYSVSREKKESFPLTVTSAQKNPTAFYLCASSIRVGDQETQYFGPGTRLLVL.

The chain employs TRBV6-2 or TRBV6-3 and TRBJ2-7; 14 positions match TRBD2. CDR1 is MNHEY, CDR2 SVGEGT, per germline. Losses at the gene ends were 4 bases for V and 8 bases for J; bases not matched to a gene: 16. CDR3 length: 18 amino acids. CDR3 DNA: TGTGCCAGCAGTTTGTACTTTGGGACTAGCGGGGGCAGCGTCAAGCAGTACTTC. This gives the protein CASSLYFGTSGGSVKQYF.

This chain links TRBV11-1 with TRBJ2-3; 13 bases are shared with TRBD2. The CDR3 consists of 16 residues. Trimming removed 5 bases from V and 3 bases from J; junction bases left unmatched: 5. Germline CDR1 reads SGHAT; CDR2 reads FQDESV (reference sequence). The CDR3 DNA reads TGTGCCAGCAGCAAAAGGACTAGCGGGGGTACAGATACGCAGTATTTT. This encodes CASSKRTSGGTDTQYF.

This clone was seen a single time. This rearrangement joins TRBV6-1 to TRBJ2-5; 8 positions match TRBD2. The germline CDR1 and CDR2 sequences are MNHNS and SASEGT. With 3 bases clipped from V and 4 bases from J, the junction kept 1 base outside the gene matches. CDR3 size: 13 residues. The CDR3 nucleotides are TGTGCCAGCAGTGACGCGGGGGGAGAGACCCAGTACTTC. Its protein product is CASSDAGGETQYF.

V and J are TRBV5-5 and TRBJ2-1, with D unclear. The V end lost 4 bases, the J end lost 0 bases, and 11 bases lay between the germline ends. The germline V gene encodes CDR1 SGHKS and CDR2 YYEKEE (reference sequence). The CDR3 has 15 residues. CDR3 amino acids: CASSPRRSSYNEQFF. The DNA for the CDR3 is TGTGCCAGCAGCCCCCGACGGAGCTCCTACAATGAGCAGTTCTTC.

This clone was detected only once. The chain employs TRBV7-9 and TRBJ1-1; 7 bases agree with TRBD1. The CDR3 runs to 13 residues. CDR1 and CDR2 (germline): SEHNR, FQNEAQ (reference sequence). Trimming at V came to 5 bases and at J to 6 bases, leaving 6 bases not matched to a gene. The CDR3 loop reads CASSDLDRAEAFF. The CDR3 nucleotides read TGTGCCAGCAGCGACCTAGACAGGGCTGAAGCTTTCTTT.

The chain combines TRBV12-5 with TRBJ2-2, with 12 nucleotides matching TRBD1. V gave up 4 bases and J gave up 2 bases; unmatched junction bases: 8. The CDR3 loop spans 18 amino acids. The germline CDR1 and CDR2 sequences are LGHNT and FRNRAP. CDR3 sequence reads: CASGWTPGQGANTGELFF. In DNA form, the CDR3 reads TGTGCTAGTGGTTGGACACCGGGACAGGGGGCAAACACCGGGGAGCTGTTTTTT.

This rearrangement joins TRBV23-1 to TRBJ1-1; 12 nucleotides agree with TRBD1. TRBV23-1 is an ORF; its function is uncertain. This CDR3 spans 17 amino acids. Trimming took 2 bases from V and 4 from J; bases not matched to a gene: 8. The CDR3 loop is CASSQEAGTGGGTEAFF. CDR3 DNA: TGCGCCAGCAGTCAAGAAGCCGGGACAGGGGGCGGCACTGAAGCTTTCTTT.

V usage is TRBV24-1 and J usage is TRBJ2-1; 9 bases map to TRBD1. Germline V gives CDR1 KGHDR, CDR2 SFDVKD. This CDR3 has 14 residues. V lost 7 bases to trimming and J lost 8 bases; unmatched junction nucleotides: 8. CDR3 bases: TGTGCCACCAGGGCCGGGACAGGGAGAGATGAGCAGTTCTTC. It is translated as CATRAGTGRDEQFF.

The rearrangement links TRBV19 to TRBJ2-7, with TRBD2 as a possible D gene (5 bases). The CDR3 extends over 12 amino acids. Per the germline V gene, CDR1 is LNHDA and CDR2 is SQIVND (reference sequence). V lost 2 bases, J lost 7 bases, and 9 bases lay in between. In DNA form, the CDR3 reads TGTGCCAGTAGTATACATTCGGGGGAGCAGTACTTC. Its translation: CASSIHSGEQYF.

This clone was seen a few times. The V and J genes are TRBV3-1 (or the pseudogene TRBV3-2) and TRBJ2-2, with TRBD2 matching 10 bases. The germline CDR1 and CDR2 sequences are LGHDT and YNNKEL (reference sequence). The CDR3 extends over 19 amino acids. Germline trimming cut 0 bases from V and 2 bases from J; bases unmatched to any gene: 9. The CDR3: CASSQDPLAGAGNTGELFF. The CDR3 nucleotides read TGTGCCAGCAGCCAAGATCCGCTAGCGGGAGCAGGAAACACCGGGGAGCTGTTTTTT.

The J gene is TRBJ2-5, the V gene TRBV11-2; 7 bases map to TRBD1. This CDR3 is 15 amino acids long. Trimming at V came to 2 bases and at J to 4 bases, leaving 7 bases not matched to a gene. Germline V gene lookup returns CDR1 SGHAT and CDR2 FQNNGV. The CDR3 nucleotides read TGTGCCAGCAGCTTAACAGGGGTCGCCGGAGAGACCCAGTACTTC. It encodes CASSLTGVAGETQYF.

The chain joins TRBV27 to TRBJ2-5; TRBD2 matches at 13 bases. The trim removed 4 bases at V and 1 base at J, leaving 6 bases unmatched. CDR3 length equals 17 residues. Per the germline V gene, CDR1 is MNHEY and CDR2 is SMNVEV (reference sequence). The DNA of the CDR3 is TGTGCCAGCAGTTACTCGGGACTAGCGGGGCGCCAAGAGACCCAGTACTTC. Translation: CASSYSGLAGRQETQYF.

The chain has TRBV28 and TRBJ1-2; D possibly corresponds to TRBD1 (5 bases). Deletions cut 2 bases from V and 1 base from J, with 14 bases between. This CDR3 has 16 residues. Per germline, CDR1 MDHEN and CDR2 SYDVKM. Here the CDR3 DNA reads TGTGCCAGCAGTTTACTCGACAGTTTCCTTAACTATGGCTACACCTTC. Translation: CASSLLDSFLNYGYTF.

The CDR3 nucleotides read TGCAGCGTTGAAGTGACCGCAGGGACGCAGTATTTT. Its protein product is CSVEVTAGTQYF. The J gene is TRBJ2-3, the V gene TRBV29-1; tentative D call: TRBD1 (5 bases). Germline assignment: CDR1 SQVTM and CDR2 ANQGSEA. The CDR3 runs to 12 residues. The V end lost 1 base, the J end lost 9 bases, and 11 bases lay between the germline ends.

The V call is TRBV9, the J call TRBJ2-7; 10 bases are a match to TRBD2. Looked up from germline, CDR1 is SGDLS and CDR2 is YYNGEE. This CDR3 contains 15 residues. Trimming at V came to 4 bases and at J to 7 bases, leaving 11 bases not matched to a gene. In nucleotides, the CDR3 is TGTGCCAGCAGCCCCCGACTAGCGGGTGGGTTGGAGCAGTACTTC. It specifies CASSPRLAGGLEQYF. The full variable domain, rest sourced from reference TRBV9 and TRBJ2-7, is DSGVTQTPKHLITATGQRVTLRCSPRSGDLSVYWYQQSLDQGLQFLIQYYNGEERAKGNILERFSAQQFPDLHSELNLSSLELGDSALYFCASSPRLAGGLEQYFGPGTRLTVT.

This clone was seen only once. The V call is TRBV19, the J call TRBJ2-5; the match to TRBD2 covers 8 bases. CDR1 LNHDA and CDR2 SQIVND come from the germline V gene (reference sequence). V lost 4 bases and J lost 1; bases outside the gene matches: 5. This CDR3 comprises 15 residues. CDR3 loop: CASSSGGGTQETQYF. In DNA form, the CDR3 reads TGTGCCAGTAGTAGTGGCGGGGGGACCCAAGAGACCCAGTACTTC.

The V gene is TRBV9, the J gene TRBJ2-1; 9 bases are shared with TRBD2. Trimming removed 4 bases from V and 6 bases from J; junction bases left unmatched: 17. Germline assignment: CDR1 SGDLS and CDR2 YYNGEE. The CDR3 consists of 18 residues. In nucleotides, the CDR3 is TGTGCCAGCAGCCCTCCTGGGGCGGGAGGGCCAATATCCAATGAGCAGTTCTTC. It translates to CASSPPGAGGPISNEQFF.

The CDR3 reads CATSDARGRTDTQYF. The CDR3 coding sequence is TGTGCCACCAGTGATGCCAGGGGGCGGACAGATACGCAGTATTTT. This rearrangement joins TRBV24-1 to TRBJ2-3; 8 nucleotides line up with TRBD1. The CDR3 loop spans 15 amino acids. CDR1 KGHDR and CDR2 SFDVKD come from the germline V gene. V was pared by 3 bases and J by 3 bases, with 4 bases of the junction left unmatched.

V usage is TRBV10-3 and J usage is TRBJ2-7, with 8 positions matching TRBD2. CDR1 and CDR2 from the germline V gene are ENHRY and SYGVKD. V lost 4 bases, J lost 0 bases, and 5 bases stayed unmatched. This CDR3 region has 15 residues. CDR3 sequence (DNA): TGTGCCATCAGTGCAGGACTAGCAGGCTCCTACGAGCAGTACTTC. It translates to CAISAGLAGSYEQYF.

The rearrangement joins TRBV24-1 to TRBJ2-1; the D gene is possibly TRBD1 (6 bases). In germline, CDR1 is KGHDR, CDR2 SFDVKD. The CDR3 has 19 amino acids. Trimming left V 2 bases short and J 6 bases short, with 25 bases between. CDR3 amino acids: CATSDSGGGVPGHLNEQFF. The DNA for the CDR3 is TGTGCCACCAGTGATTCCGGTGGGGGCGTCCCAGGACACCTCAATGAGCAGTTCTTC.

CDR3 sequence reads: CASSQGTPEQYF. CDR3 nucleotide sequence: TGTGCCAGCAGCCAAGGGACTCCTGAGCAGTACTTC. V usage is TRBV4-2 and J usage is TRBJ2-7, with D perhaps TRBD2 (5 bases). The CDR3 has 12 residues. CDR1 and CDR2 (germline): LGHNA, YNFKEQ. The V and J ends lost 1 base and 7 bases respectively, with 8 bases between them.

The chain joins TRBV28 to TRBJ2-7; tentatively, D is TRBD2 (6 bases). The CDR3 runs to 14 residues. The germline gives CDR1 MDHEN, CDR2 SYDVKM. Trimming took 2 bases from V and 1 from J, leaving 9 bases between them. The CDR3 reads CASSLGGTSYEQYF. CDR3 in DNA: TGTGCCAGCAGTTTAGGCGGGACGTCCTACGAGCAGTACTTC. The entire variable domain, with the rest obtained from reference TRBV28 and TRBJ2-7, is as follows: DVKVTQSSRYLVKRTGEKVFLECVQDMDHENMFWYRQDPGLGLRLIYFSYDVKMKEKGDIPEGYSVSREKKERFSLILESASTNQTSMYLCASSLGGTSYEQYFGPGTRLTVT.

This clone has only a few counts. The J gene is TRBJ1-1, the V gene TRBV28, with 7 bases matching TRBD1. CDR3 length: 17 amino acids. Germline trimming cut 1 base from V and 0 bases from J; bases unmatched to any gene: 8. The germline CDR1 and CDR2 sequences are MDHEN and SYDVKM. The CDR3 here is CASSLLPSTGVNTEAFF. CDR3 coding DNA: TGTGCCAGCAGTTTATTGCCGTCCACAGGGGTGAACACTGAAGCTTTCTTT.

The CDR3 region has the DNA TGCGCCAGCAGCCAGAAGGGGACAGTTCCCTACGAGCAGTACTTC. This encodes CASSQKGTVPYEQYF. The rearrangement links TRBV4-1 to TRBJ2-7; 7 bases map to TRBD1. This CDR3 region has 15 residues. V shed 3 bases and J 2 bases; nucleotides not matched to a gene: 7. Germline assignment: CDR1 MGHRA and CDR2 YSYEKL.

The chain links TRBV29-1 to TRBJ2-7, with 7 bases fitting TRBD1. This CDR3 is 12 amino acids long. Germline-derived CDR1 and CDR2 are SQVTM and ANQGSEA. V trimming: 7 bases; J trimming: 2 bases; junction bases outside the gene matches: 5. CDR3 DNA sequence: TGCAGCGCACGGACAGGAGCCTACGAGCAGTACTTC. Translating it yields CSARTGAYEQYF.

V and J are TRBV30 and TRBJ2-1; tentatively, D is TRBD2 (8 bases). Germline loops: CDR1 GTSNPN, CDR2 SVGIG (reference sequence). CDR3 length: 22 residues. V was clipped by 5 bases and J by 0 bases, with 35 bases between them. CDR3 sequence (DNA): TGTGCCTGGTCCAGGGGGTCCAGAGATTTGCCCCGGGGGGGGAGCTCCTACAATGAGCAGTTCTTC. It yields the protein CAWSRGSRDLPRGGSSYNEQFF.